This record looks at one TCR beta chain sequence and its context. Profiled with immunoSEQ multiplex PCR; TCRdb holds only in-frame clones, not every one. The profile covers 1,500 to 2,000 clones, with approximately 92% appearing a single time and less than 7% taken by the ten largest. The CDR3 is made up of 10 amino acids. V was pared by 6 bases and J by 8 bases, with 6 bases between. This sample is drawn from a study of brain metastases from non-small cell lung cancer. Sequencing was done on a sample of tumor-adjacent normal tissue. The chain couples TRBV12-3 or TRBV12-4 to TRBJ2-3; D gene unclear. The TCR was taken from a donor aged 40 or over with non-small cell lung cancer. The DNA of the CDR3 is TGTGCCAGCAGCCGCCGTACGCAGTATTTT. Protein product: CASSRRTQYF.